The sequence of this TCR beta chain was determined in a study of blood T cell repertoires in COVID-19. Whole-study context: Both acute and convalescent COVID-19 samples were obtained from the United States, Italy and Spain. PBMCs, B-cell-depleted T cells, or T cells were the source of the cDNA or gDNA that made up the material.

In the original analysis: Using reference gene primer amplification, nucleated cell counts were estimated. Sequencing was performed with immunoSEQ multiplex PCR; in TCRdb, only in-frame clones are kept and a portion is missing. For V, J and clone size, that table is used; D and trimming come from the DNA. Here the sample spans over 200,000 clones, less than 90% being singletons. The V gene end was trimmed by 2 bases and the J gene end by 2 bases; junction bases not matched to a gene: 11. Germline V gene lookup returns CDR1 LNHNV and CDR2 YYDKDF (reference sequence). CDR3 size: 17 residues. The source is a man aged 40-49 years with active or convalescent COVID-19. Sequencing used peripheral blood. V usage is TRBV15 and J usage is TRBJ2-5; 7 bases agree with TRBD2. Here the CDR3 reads CATSRNPITSVQETQYF. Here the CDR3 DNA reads TGTGCCACCAGCAGAAACCCAATTACTAGCGTACAAGAGACCCAGTACTTC.